The clone carrying this TCR beta chain has at least ten counts. These data belong to a study of CD8 T cells in ankylosing spondylitis. Using its own MiXCR run on the 5' RACE reads, TCRdb lists one record per CDR3 protein. Altogether about 240,000 distinct CDR3 sequences are present, 8% to 9.5% being singletons, with the ten largest covering 6.8%. Sequencing was carried out using blood, either unsorted or a sorted T cell fraction (not recorded which). The sequence was collected from a male donor with ankylosing spondylitis or in good health (not recorded which).

This chain's CDR3 is CASSLAPQGGNTIYF. CDR3 nucleotide sequence: TGTGCCAGCAGCTTAGCGCCTCAGGGAGGAAACACCATATATTTT. The chain carries TRBV7-2 and TRBJ1-3; weak D call: TRBD1 (5 bases). Germline-derived CDR1 and CDR2 are SGHTA and FQGNSA. The length of the CDR3 is 15 residues. The ends were cut back, 0 bases at V and 4 bases at J, with 10 bases in the middle. The whole variable domain, remainder taken from reference TRBV7-2 and TRBJ1-3, is GAGVSQSPSNKVTEKGKDVELRCDPISGHTALYWYRQSLGQGLEFLIYFQGNSAPDKSGLPSDRFSAERTGGSVSTLTIQRTQQEDSAVYLCASSLAPQGGNTIYFGEGSWLTVV.